What follows describes a single T cell receptor (beta chain). Its antigen is unknown. The source of the sample is a study of T cell responses to AZD1222 COVID-19 vaccine. Study findings and constraints: Most donors were white British and more were female, and clonal diversity was possibly underestimated. In the spike-specific TCR repertoire, nearly half reportedly target unmutated variant regions.

Germline V gives CDR1 MNHNS, CDR2 SASEGT. CDR3 length equals 19 residues. V was pared by 2 bases and J by 4 bases, with 24 bases between. Libraries were prepared by immunoSEQ multiplex PCR; TCRdb keeps only in-frame clonotypes and omits some of them. There are 120,000 or so clones in the sample; about 94% occur only once, and about 3% lies in the top ten. This chain uses TRBV6-1 with TRBJ1-3; D is possibly TRBD1 (5 bases). The input for sequencing was peripheral blood, taken 28 days after the second AZD1222 dose. The TCR sequence derives from an adult who received the AZD1222 COVID-19 vaccine. The CDR3 nucleotides are TGTGCCAGCAGTGAAACCGTCTTTATAGTTCAGGGTCAAGGAAACACCATATATTTT. Its protein product is CASSETVFIVQGQGNTIYF.